The T cell receptor (beta chain) described here comes from a study of blood T cell repertoires in COVID-19. The overall study: COVID-19 samples collected from the United States, Italy and Spain covered acute and convalescent phases. The cDNA or gDNA used as material had been derived from T cells, B-cell-depleted T cells, or PBMCs.

Authors' processing steps: Counts of nucleated cells, estimated from reference gene primer amplification, were obtained. Some clones are missing from TCRdb's copy, which holds only in-frame ones; the method was immunoSEQ multiplex PCR. The D gene and trimming were derived from the DNA, and the V and J assignments and clone size from that table. The sample lists some 260,000 clones; 88% were seen once. CDR3 length equals 14 residues. With 7 bases clipped from V and 5 bases from J, the junction kept 5 bases outside the gene matches. Germline assignment: CDR1 MDHEN and CDR2 SYDVKM. The receptor was isolated from a man at least 80 years old with acute or convalescent COVID-19. V is TRBV28 and J is TRBJ2-2; 9 positions match TRBD1. The source material was peripheral blood. This CDR3 is CASTRDRETGELFF. CDR3 coding DNA: TGTGCCAGCACCCGGGACAGGGAAACCGGGGAGCTGTTTTTT.